Each of the 3 T cell receptor beta chains below was sequenced from the same sample in a study of tumor and adjacent non-tumor tissue in lung cancer. TCRbeta libraries were built with three rounds of nested PCR, modified from ARM-PCR. One entry per CDR3 protein results from TCRdb running MiXCR on the multiplex PCR reads. The profile shows approximately 79,000 distinct CDR3 sequences, about 66% of them singletons. No cell sorting was done before RNA was extracted from the tissue. The sequenced sample was lung tumor tissue. The receptors were gathered from a man aged 65-85 years with non-small cell lung cancer.

As to this clonotype: A much larger clone differs from this one at a single base, so this may be a read error. This is likely a read error, given that the CDR3 carries no conserved phenylalanine or tryptophan at its end. This chain joins TRBV13 and TRBJ2-1, with 9 nucleotides matching TRBD1. This CDR3 has 14 residues. The germline V gene encodes CDR1 PRHDT and CDR2 FYEKMQ (reference sequence). J was trimmed by 7 bases and V by 5 bases; bases with no gene match: 6. The CDR3 DNA sequence: TGTGCCAGCAGCCAGGGACAGGGTTTGAATGAGCAGTTCCTC. Amino acid sequence: CASSQGQGLNEQFL.

In this sample, this clonotype turned up many times. The genes are TRBV9 and TRBJ1-2; D remains ambiguous. With 0 bases removed from V and 6 bases from J, the gap between germline ends came to 21 bases. The CDR3 sequence is 17 residues long. Germline V gives CDR1 SGDLS, CDR2 YYNGEE. DNA of the CDR3: TGTGCCAGCAGCGTAGGTCCCCCCGGTTCATATGGTAATGGCTACACCTTC. Encoded protein: CASSVGPPGSYGNGYTF.

In the case of this clonotype: Possible read error: a much larger clone is one base away. The V call is TRBV5-1, the J call TRBJ1-6; no reliable D call. The CDR3 has 15 residues. Germline V gene data show CDR1 as SGHRS and CDR2 as YFSETQ. V was clipped by 7 bases and J by 7 bases, with 18 bases between them. The CDR3 coding sequence is TGCGCCAGCTGCAACACCACGGGGAGAAATTCACCCCTCCACTTT. Translating gives CASCNTTGRNSPLHF.